This T cell receptor beta chain was sequenced in a study of blood T cell repertoires in COVID-19. About the study: The United States, Italy and Spain were the sources of the acute and convalescent COVID-19 samples.

Assay: immunoSEQ multiplex PCR; the TCRdb copy retains only in-frame clones and omits some. There are some 320,000 clones in the sample; about 87% occur only once, and approximately 8% lies in the top ten. This CDR3 has 13 residues. V lost 0 bases to trimming and J lost 5 bases, with 8 bases between them. In germline, CDR1 is SGHNT, CDR2 YYREEE (reference sequence). This clone was seen a few times. This TCR came from a woman in her fifties or sixties who had recovered from COVID-19. V usage is TRBV5-4 and J usage is TRBJ2-5; D gene unclear. Sequencing was performed on peripheral blood. The CDR3 DNA is TGTGCCAGCAGCTTGGAGCCCCCCGAGACCCAGTACTTC. Residues: CASSLEPPETQYF.